The present T cell receptor (beta chain) was sequenced within a study of OX40 agonist ivuxolimab in advanced cancers. The wider study: Administration of intravenous ivuxolimab to patients occurred every 2 weeks at 0.01 to 10 mg/kg. Under the entry rules, prior anti-PD-1, anti-PD-L1 or anti-CTLA-4 therapy was allowed, and less than 50% had some.

Clones were sequenced by immunoSEQ multiplex PCR, and TCRdb holds only the in-frame ones, with some missing. The sample has about 50,000 clones, roughly 77% seen once. This CDR3 spans 14 amino acids. With 4 bases clipped from V and 5 bases from J, the junction kept 8 bases outside the gene matches. CDR1 SGHRS and CDR2 YFSETQ come from the germline V gene. A history of autoimmune disease or systemic immunosuppression excluded patients. The chain joins TRBV5-1 to TRBJ1-2; 7 nucleotides agree with TRBD1. The sample was CD4+ or CD8+ T cells sorted from blood, taken in a trial of the OX40 agonist ivuxolimab. The sequence derives from an adult with an advanced solid tumor such as melanoma, head and neck, liver or kidney cancer. The CDR3 is CASSPRDSDYGYTF. CDR3 bases: TGCGCCAGCAGCCCCCGGGACAGCGATTATGGCTACACCTTC.